This T cell receptor (beta chain) was observed in a study of blood T cell repertoires in COVID-19. Study-level information: Spain, Italy and the United States supplied samples that represented acute and convalescent COVID-19. Nucleic acid was either cDNA or gDNA, and it came from T cells, B-cell-depleted T cells, or PBMCs.

Enrollment of patients from Seattle took place during active infection, with longitudinal follow-up. This CDR3 is 15 amino acids long. V shed 1 base and J 5 bases; nucleotides not matched to a gene: 3. CDR1 SGHNT and CDR2 YYREEE come from the germline V gene (reference sequence). Per the original methods: Quantification of nucleated cells was approximated via reference gene primer amplification. Here immunoSEQ multiplex PCR was the method, and the copy in TCRdb shows in-frame clones only, minus some. V, J and clone size were drawn from that table, and D and trimming were deduced from the DNA. The table records 400,000 to 450,000 clones, roughly 90% of them present only once.

The J gene is TRBJ2-5, the V gene TRBV5-4, with TRBD2 matching 12 bases. The receptor was derived from a man aged 18 to 35 with COVID-19, enrolled during active disease. Input material: peripheral blood. CDR3 residues: CASSLTSGRSETQYF. In DNA form, the CDR3 reads TGTGCCAGCAGCTTGACTAGCGGGAGGAGCGAGACCCAGTACTTC.